This T cell receptor (beta chain) was observed in a study of T-cell memory formation after mild COVID-19. This clonotype was counted a few times. As yet, its antigen is unknown. Overall study findings and caveats: Of the contracting clones, CD4+ ones lay mainly in CM and EM, and CD8+ ones in EMRA. Cross-reactive memory seemingly joined, as some responding clones were found in pre-infection memory. CD4/CD8 balance held among clones contracting day 15 to 85, and later expanders leaned CD4+.

Constant-segment-primed 5'RACE gave TCR alpha and TCR beta cDNA libraries with sample barcodes and UMIs. TCRdb re-derived calls from the 5' RACE reads in MiXCR, one entry per CDR3 protein. Found here are about 280,000 distinct CDR3 sequences, roughly 8% of them singletons; the top ten hold roughly 23%. Germline CDR1 is SGHVS and CDR2 is FQNEAQ. The CDR3 sequence is 16 residues long. J gave up 2 bases and V 5 bases, and 9 bases lay outside the gene matches. Sequenced material: PBMCs or a T cell subset sorted from them (not recorded which). This rearrangement joins TRBV7-8 to TRBJ2-7; 10 bases are shared with TRBD1. This TCR came from a man between 18 and 35 years old who had mild COVID-19 (a few samples of this study predate the infection). Cell type and time point are not known. This CDR3 reads CASSAPGTGVPYEQYV. Written as DNA, the CDR3 is TGTGCCAGCAGCGCCCCCGGGACAGGGGTTCCCTACGAGCAGTACGTC.